Below, 6 T cell receptor beta chains from the same sample are listed, as sequenced in a study of blood T cells in healthy people across ages. It was with a sample-barcoded 5' primer and a J-beta primer mix that a second PCR of about 7 to 12 cycles was run. TCRdb reprocessed the 5' RACE reads via MiXCR and lists one record per CDR3 protein. There are roughly 1.9 million distinct CDR3 sequences in the sample; 39% occur only once, and around 23% lies in the top ten. Specimen: blood. These TCRs come from a human donor in good health.

The chain uses TRBV6-2 or TRBV6-3 and TRBJ1-1, with D uncertain. V was cut by 4 bases and J by 10 bases, with 13 bases left in between. This CDR3 region has 12 residues. The germline gives CDR1 MNHEY, CDR2 SVGEGT. CDR3 sequence reads: CASSFPPVVAFF. Written as DNA, the CDR3 is TGTGCCAGCAGTTTTCCTCCTGTGGTAGCTTTCTTT.

This clonotype was seen a few times. The chain joins TRBV10-3 to TRBJ2-3; D is unclear. CDR1 is ENHRY and CDR2 is SYGVKD in the germline V gene. With 0 bases removed from V and 3 bases from J, the gap between germline ends came to 10 bases. There are 15 residues in the CDR3. CDR3 bases: TGTGCCATCAGTGAGTCGAGCGCAGTTACAGATACGCAGTATTTT. The encoded protein is CAISESSAVTDTQYF.

The chain is built from TRBV13 and TRBJ2-3; D is ambiguous. CDR3 length: 13 residues. Trimming cost V 5 bases and J 4 bases, with 10 bases left between them. CDR1 and CDR2 (germline): PRHDT, FYEKMQ (reference sequence). The CDR3 region is CASSPRSSDTQYF. The DNA of the CDR3 is TGTGCCAGCAGCCCGCGCTCCTCAGATACGCAGTATTTT. Using reference TRBV13 and TRBJ2-3 for the parts outside the CDR3, the full variable domain is AAGVIQSPRHLIKEKRETATLKCYPIPRHDTVYWYQQGPGQDPQFLISFYEKMQSDKGSIPDRFSAQQFSDYHSELNMSSLELGDSALYFCASSPRSSDTQYFGPGTRLTVL.

The chain joins TRBV20-1 to TRBJ1-6, with D uncertain. The CDR3 runs to 18 residues. Germline V gives CDR1 DFQATT, CDR2 SNEGSKA (reference sequence). V dropped 0 bases and J dropped 0 bases, with 15 bases sitting between them. CDR3 sequence: CSARDGVWTSSYNSPLHF. The CDR3 DNA is TGCAGTGCTAGAGATGGGGTATGGACCAGCTCCTATAATTCACCCCTCCACTTT.

The chain links TRBV7-9 to TRBJ2-3, with D perhaps being TRBD1 or TRBD2 (7 bases each). Germline CDR1 SEHNR, CDR2 FQNEAQ (reference sequence). The CDR3 totals 14 residues. V lost 1 base and J 6 bases, leaving 11 bases between the germline ends. The CDR3 here is CASSLDQGGDTQYF. Written as DNA, the CDR3 is TGTGCCAGCAGCTTAGACCAGGGGGGGGATACGCAGTATTTT. Supplemented by reference TRBV7-9 and TRBJ2-3, the full variable domain reads DTGVSQNPRHKITKRGQNVTFRCDPISEHNRLYWYRQTLGQGPEFLTYFQNEAQLEKSRLLSDRFSAERPKGSFSTLEIQRTEQGDSAMYLCASSLDQGGDTQYFGPGTRLTVL.

This clonotype was counted only a few times. The chain joins TRBV7-2 to TRBJ2-1; 9 positions agree with TRBD2. Trimming took 5 bases from V and 4 from J; bases not matched to a gene: 6. This CDR3 is built from 15 residues. The germline gives CDR1 SGHTA, CDR2 FQGNSA. The CDR3 DNA sequence: TGTGCCAGCAGCAAGAGGACTAGCGAGTACAATGAGCAGTTCTTC. This encodes CASSKRTSEYNEQFF.